Listed below are T cell receptor beta chains from one sample, sequenced in a study of blood T cell repertoires in COVID-19. The method was immunoSEQ multiplex PCR; TCRdb's version includes in-frame clones alone and lacks a portion of them. The sample shows roughly 230,000 clones, approximately 81% of them seen only once. Material for sequencing was peripheral blood. The receptors derive from an elderly woman with acute or convalescent COVID-19. CDR3s leave out the opening cysteine and the closing phenylalanine or tryptophan. The order of the fields is V gene, J gene, CDR3 protein.

V gene: TRBV25-1; J gene: TRBJ2-7; CDR3 protein: ASRGAYEQY
V gene: TRBV7-3; J gene: TRBJ2-1; CDR3 protein: ASSSLGAGGSDEQF
V gene: TRBV18; J gene: TRBJ1-5; CDR3 protein: ASSPPEGFGNQPQH
V gene: TRBV7-2; J gene: TRBJ1-3; CDR3 protein: ASSLRQGTGNTIY
V gene: TRBV5-6; J gene: TRBJ2-3; CDR3 protein: ASSSTKHRTRTDTQY
V gene: TRBV11-2; J gene: TRBJ1-2; CDR3 protein: ASSSSALWGYT
V gene: TRBV5-1; J gene: TRBJ1-2; CDR3 protein: ASSLVVGANGYT
V gene: TRBV5-1; J gene: TRBJ2-5; CDR3 protein: ASSPELDRRETQY
V gene: TRBV18; J gene: TRBJ2-1; CDR3 protein: ASSPAKPGQGIQFEQF
V gene: TRBV27; J gene: TRBJ1-2; CDR3 protein: ASSWGHSYGYT
V gene: TRBV4-1; J gene: TRBJ2-1; CDR3 protein: ASSQDAGAPYNEQF
V gene: TRBV10-2; J gene: TRBJ2-7; CDR3 protein: ASSEHSGGRQYEQY
V gene: TRBV28; J gene: TRBJ1-5; CDR3 protein: ASSPPGQGYQPQH
V gene: TRBV3-1/TRBV3-2; J gene: TRBJ2-1; CDR3 protein: ASSLGLAGGPDEQF
V gene: TRBV28; J gene: TRBJ2-7; CDR3 protein: ASREQGYEQY
V gene: TRBV25-1; J gene: TRBJ1-1; CDR3 protein: ASSDPGTVETEAF
V gene: TRBV2; J gene: TRBJ1-3; CDR3 protein: ASRFSGAWNTIY
V gene: TRBV7-2; J gene: TRBJ1-2; CDR3 protein: ASSLDRNNYGYT
V gene: TRBV9; J gene: TRBJ2-1; CDR3 protein: ASSVDAGAANEQF
V gene: TRBV2; J gene: TRBJ2-1; CDR3 protein: ASSERRASRPHLI
V gene: TRBV19; J gene: TRBJ1-6; CDR3 protein: ASSMQGSSPLH
V gene: TRBV5-1; J gene: TRBJ1-3; CDR3 protein: ASREGASSGNTIY
V gene: TRBV30; J gene: TRBJ1-1; CDR3 protein: AWRSGTGNTEAF
V gene: TRBV7-3; J gene: TRBJ2-3; CDR3 protein: ASSSGTSWTDTQY
V gene: TRBV20-1; J gene: TRBJ2-3; CDR3 protein: SASGGGTDTQY
V gene: TRBV6-5; J gene: TRBJ2-1; CDR3 protein: ASKPTGQFYNEQF
V gene: TRBV28; J gene: TRBJ1-6; CDR3 protein: ASSLPQNSYNSPLH
V gene: TRBV6-5; J gene: TRBJ1-5; CDR3 protein: ASLLGTGAQPQH
V gene: TRBV23-1; J gene: TRBJ2-2; CDR3 protein: ASRDGGTENTGELF
V gene: TRBV5-1; J gene: TRBJ2-2; CDR3 protein: ASSFQGTDNTGELF
V gene: TRBV5-1; J gene: TRBJ1-6; CDR3 protein: ASSPSGTANSPLH
V gene: TRBV9; J gene: TRBJ1-2; CDR3 protein: ASSVAAGEQYGYT
V gene: TRBV5-1; J gene: TRBJ2-7; CDR3 protein: ASSFNHGNYEQY
V gene: TRBV6-6; J gene: TRBJ2-3; CDR3 protein: ASSGTGGRDTQY
V gene: TRBV7-2; J gene: TRBJ2-7; CDR3 protein: ASRFDRTSEQY
V gene: TRBV12-5; J gene: TRBJ1-1; CDR3 protein: ASGLSQGEAF